These T cell receptor beta chains were read from a single sample in a study of shared clonotypes between healthy human individuals. The method was immunoSEQ multiplex PCR; TCRdb's version includes in-frame clones alone and lacks a portion of them. The table records about 530,000 clones, about 96% of them present only once. Source material: naive CD4+ T cells sorted from blood. The receptors here all came from a woman in her twenties or thirties in good health. Each CDR3 is given with its conserved first and last residue. The order of the fields is V gene, clone size, CDR3 length, D gene, J gene, CDR3 DNA, CDR3 protein. D genes are given only for firm matches. Rows may omit the clone size; those that give it use once, few, many or a size class.

TRBV15	NA	16	TRBD1	TRBJ1-4	TGTGCCACCAGCAGAGATTTTGGGACAGGGGTCGAAAAACTGTTTTTT	CATSRDFGTGVEKLFF
TRBV18	NA	15	TRBD1	TRBJ1-5	TGTGCCAGCTCACCCCAGGGGGGGAGCAATCAGCCCCAGCATTTT	CASSPQGGSNQPQHF
TRBV2	NA	16	TRBD2	TRBJ2-1	TGTGCCAGCAGACCACAACTTAGCGGGAGAAGTAATGAGCAGTTCTTC	CASRPQLSGRSNEQFF
TRBV11-3	NA	16	TRBD2	TRBJ2-1	TGTGCCAGCAGCTTAGATCTCGGGCGGGAGGACAATGAGCAGTTCTTC	CASSLDLGREDNEQFF
TRBV29-1	once	16	TRBD2	TRBJ2-3	TGCAGCGTGGCCGGGACTAGCGGGAGGGCCGCAGATACGCAGTATTTT	CSVAGTSGRAADTQYF
TRBV30	NA	12	NA	TRBJ2-3	TGTGCCTGGAGTGGGAGTTCGGATACGCAGTATTTT	CAWSGSSDTQYF
TRBV11-2	once	14	NA	TRBJ2-7	TGTGCCAGCAGTCATGTACCGGGACTCGACGAGCAGTACTTC	CASSHVPGLDEQYF
TRBV28	NA	12	NA	TRBJ2-2	TGTGCCAGCAATGGCCCCACCGGGGAGCTGTTTTTT	CASNGPTGELFF
TRBV15	NA	14	NA	TRBJ2-7	TGTGCCACCAGCAGAGGACGTAACACCTACGAGCAGTACTTC	CATSRGRNTYEQYF
TRBV27	NA	16	TRBD2	TRBJ2-7	TGTGCCAGTAGTTTAGTTCTAGCGGGCCCAACCTACGAGCAGTACTTC	CASSLVLAGPTYEQYF
TRBV2	NA	16	NA	TRBJ2-6	TGTGCCAGCTGTGCGACGCCCCGCTCTGGGGCCAACGTCCTGACTTTC	CASCATPRSGANVLTF
TRBV9	NA	15	NA	TRBJ2-2	TGTGCCAGCAGCCCTCCCGTGAGGGAGAAGGGGGAGCTGTTTTTT	CASSPPVREKGELFF
TRBV19	NA	13	NA	TRBJ1-4	TGTGCCAGTAGTCGCCGTCGTAATGAAAAACTGTTTTTT	CASSRRRNEKLFF
TRBV6-5	once	14	NA	TRBJ1-2	TGTGCCAGCAGTTACTCGGGGAAGAACTATGGCTACACCTTC	CASSYSGKNYGYTF
TRBV6-6	NA	16	TRBD1	TRBJ1-5	TGTGCCAGCGGGGCCAGGGGGCAACTTGGCAATCAGCCCCAGCATTTT	CASGARGQLGNQPQHF
TRBV18	NA	13	NA	TRBJ1-1	TGTGCCAGCTCACCACCGGTTAGCACTGAAGCTTTCTTT	CASSPPVSTEAFF
TRBV6-1	NA	13	TRBD1	TRBJ2-7	TGTGCCAGCTCTAGACAGGGGATCTACGAGCAGTACTTC	CASSRQGIYEQYF
TRBV18	NA	13	NA	TRBJ2-2	TGTGCCAGCTCACCAAAGAACACCGGGGAGCTGTTTTTT	CASSPKNTGELFF
TRBV5-6	NA	17	NA	TRBJ2-1	TGTGCCAGCAGCACCCTCAGGGCTACTTACTCCTACAATGAGCAGTTCTTC	CASSTLRATYSYNEQFF
TRBV19	once	14	NA	TRBJ2-7	TGTGCCAGTAGCCTACAGGGTGTTGGCTACGAGCAGTACTTC	CASSLQGVGYEQYF
TRBV7-9	NA	16	NA	TRBJ1-4	TGTGCCAGCAGCCCTAGCGGACAGCGGGCTAATGAAAAACTGTTTTTT	CASSPSGQRANEKLFF
TRBV27	once	13	NA	TRBJ2-7	TGTGCCAGCATGTTCGCCGGGCAATACGAGCAGTACTTC	CASMFAGQYEQYF
TRBV28	NA	14	TRBD1	TRBJ2-7	TGTGCCAGCAGTGGGGACAGGGGATCCTACGAGCAGTACTTC	CASSGDRGSYEQYF
TRBV15	NA	13	NA	TRBJ2-7	TGTGCCACCAGCAGAGATCTGACCTACGAGCAGTACTTC	CATSRDLTYEQYF
TRBV6-5	NA	16	TRBD2	TRBJ2-7	TGTGCCAGCAGTTACTCGGTAGCGGGAGGGGCCTACGAGCAGTACTTC	CASSYSVAGGAYEQYF
TRBV5-1	NA	15	NA	TRBJ1-5	TGCGCCAGCAGCGAAGACAGTTATAGCAATCAGCCCCAGCATTTT	CASSEDSYSNQPQHF
TRBV15	NA	16	TRBD2	TRBJ2-1	TGTGCCACCCGGTGGGGCGGGAGGCCGGGGGTACGGGAGCAGTTCTTC	CATRWGGRPGVREQFF
TRBV7-9	NA	14	NA	TRBJ2-7	TGTGCCAGCAGCTTAACTCCCAAGCCCTACGAGCAGTACTTC	CASSLTPKPYEQYF